This T cell receptor beta chain was obtained from a study of cytomegalovirus exposure and HLA in healthy donors. Germline V lookup: CDR1 SGHAT, CDR2 FQDESV (reference sequence). This CDR3 comprises 15 residues. The V end lost 1 base, the J end lost 0 bases, and 10 bases lay between the germline ends. PCR was performed using 60 Vbeta and 13 Jbeta primers. Assay used: immunoSEQ multiplex PCR; TCRdb lists only in-frame clones, some missing. This sample carries some 200,000 clones, 82% of them seen once, and the ten largest clones take 0.7% to 0.95%. This rearrangement joins TRBV11-1 to TRBJ2-7; possible D gene TRBD2, 5 bases. The receptor was isolated from a woman aged 18-30 years in good health and CMV-seronegative. Input material: PBMCs. The CDR3 bases are TGTGCCAGCAGCTTAGTCCATGGGAGCTCCTACGAGCAGTACTTC. Its protein is CASSLVHGSSYEQYF.